A selection of T cell receptor beta chains follows, all from one sample in a study of siplizumab effects on memory and regulatory T cells. Sequenced by immunoSEQ multiplex PCR; TCRdb stores in-frame clones only, minus some. The sample records 75,000 to 95,000 clones, around 89% being singletons. Sequencing was performed on CD4+ T cells sorted from blood. The receptors derive from a human donor in good health. Each CDR3 is given with its conserved first and last residue. The order of the fields is D gene, V gene, clone size, J gene, CDR3 protein, CDR3 DNA. A D gene is named only where the DNA matches it firmly. Some rows have no size entry. The others give once, few or many, or a class for an expanded clone.

d_gene: NA; v_gene: TRBV18; abundance: NA; j_gene: TRBJ1-2; CDR3aa: CASSATGVDGYTF; CDR3nt: TGTGCCAGCTCAGCCACAGGTGTCGATGGCTACACCTTC
d_gene: TRBD2; v_gene: TRBV25-1; abundance: few; j_gene: TRBJ2-1; CDR3aa: CASSPSGVLPEQFF; CDR3nt: TGTGCCAGCAGTCCAAGCGGGGTACTGCCTGAGCAGTTCTTC
d_gene: NA; v_gene: TRBV19; abundance: NA; j_gene: TRBJ1-1; CDR3aa: CASGGGGTEAFF; CDR3nt: TGTGCCAGTGGTGGGGGGGGCACTGAAGCTTTCTTT
d_gene: NA; v_gene: TRBV7-2; abundance: NA; j_gene: TRBJ2-3; CDR3aa: CASSRDDTQYF; CDR3nt: TGTGCCAGCAGCCGAGACGATACGCAGTATTTT
d_gene: NA; v_gene: TRBV30; abundance: NA; j_gene: TRBJ1-1; CDR3aa: CAWSRRQLDTEAFF; CDR3nt: TGTGCCTGGAGTAGGCGACAGTTGGACACTGAAGCTTTCTTT
d_gene: TRBD1; v_gene: TRBV28; abundance: NA; j_gene: TRBJ1-5; CDR3aa: CASSPLRDRGRPSAAPQHF; CDR3nt: TGTGCCAGCAGTCCATTACGGGACAGGGGGCGACCTAGCGCAGCACCCCAGCATTTT
d_gene: NA; v_gene: TRBV27; abundance: NA; j_gene: TRBJ2-3; CDR3aa: CASSSARGVYSSTDTQYF; CDR3nt: TGTGCCAGCAGTTCAGCTAGGGGGGTGTACTCTAGCACAGATACGCAGTATTTT
d_gene: NA; v_gene: TRBV7-2; abundance: NA; j_gene: TRBJ1-2; CDR3aa: CASSLEINYGYTF; CDR3nt: TGTGCCAGCAGCTTAGAGATAAACTATGGCTACACCTTC
d_gene: NA; v_gene: TRBV6-5; abundance: NA; j_gene: TRBJ1-1; CDR3aa: CASSYKGAAFF; CDR3nt: TGTGCCAGCAGTTACAAGGGCGCGGCTTTCTTT
d_gene: NA; v_gene: TRBV5-4; abundance: NA; j_gene: TRBJ2-4; CDR3aa: CASSLTRSHTGIGDIQYF; CDR3nt: TGTGCCAGCAGCTTAACGCGGTCCCACACAGGGATCGGGGACATTCAGTACTTC
d_gene: NA; v_gene: TRBV2; abundance: once; j_gene: TRBJ2-7; CDR3aa: CASRQVSYEQYF; CDR3nt: TGTGCCAGCCGTCAGGTATCCTACGAGCAGTACTTC
d_gene: TRBD2; v_gene: TRBV12-5; abundance: NA; j_gene: TRBJ2-1; CDR3aa: CASGLDFSGSRDEQFF; CDR3nt: TGTGCTAGTGGTTTGGATTTTAGCGGGAGTAGGGATGAGCAGTTCTTC
d_gene: NA; v_gene: TRBV2; abundance: NA; j_gene: TRBJ2-5; CDR3aa: CASSADIETQYF; CDR3nt: TGTGCCAGCAGTGCGGACATAGAGACCCAGTACTTC
d_gene: TRBD2; v_gene: TRBV5-1; abundance: NA; j_gene: TRBJ2-7; CDR3aa: CASSGGRAYEQYF; CDR3nt: TGCGCCAGCAGCGGCGGGAGGGCTTACGAGCAGTACTTC
d_gene: NA; v_gene: TRBV7-9; abundance: NA; j_gene: TRBJ2-1; CDR3aa: CASSPLDGPYNEQFF; CDR3nt: TGTGCCAGCAGCCCCTTGGACGGACCCTACAATGAGCAGTTCTTC
d_gene: NA; v_gene: TRBV6-5; abundance: NA; j_gene: TRBJ2-3; CDR3aa: CASSYSWASTDTQYF; CDR3nt: TGTGCCAGCAGTTACTCCTGGGCCAGCACAGATACGCAGTATTTT
d_gene: NA; v_gene: TRBV9; abundance: NA; j_gene: TRBJ2-5; CDR3aa: CASSVALHQETQYF; CDR3nt: TGTGCCAGCAGCGTAGCTCTACACCAAGAGACCCAGTACTTC
d_gene: NA; v_gene: TRBV5-1; abundance: NA; j_gene: TRBJ2-5; CDR3aa: CASSLSGTQETQYF; CDR3nt: TGCGCCAGCAGCTTATCGGGGACCCAAGAGACCCAGTACTTC
d_gene: NA; v_gene: TRBV18; abundance: NA; j_gene: TRBJ2-5; CDR3aa: CASSPALGETQYF; CDR3nt: TGTGCCAGCTCACCAGCACTTGGAGAGACCCAGTACTTC
d_gene: NA; v_gene: TRBV21-1; abundance: NA; j_gene: TRBJ1-5; CDR3aa: CASRETGDQPQHF; CDR3nt: TGTGCCAGCAGGGAAACAGGGGATCAGCCCCAGCATTTT
d_gene: NA; v_gene: TRBV2; abundance: NA; j_gene: TRBJ1-1; CDR3aa: CASNMRTGNTEAFF; CDR3nt: TGTGCCAGCAACATGAGAACGGGAAACACTGAAGCTTTCTTT
d_gene: NA; v_gene: TRBV5-1; abundance: NA; j_gene: TRBJ2-3; CDR3aa: CASSPGESSSATDTQYF; CDR3nt: TGCGCCAGCAGCCCTGGAGAGTCGTCTAGCGCAACAGATACGCAGTATTTT
d_gene: NA; v_gene: TRBV2; abundance: NA; j_gene: TRBJ2-1; CDR3aa: CASSPQIRRGTSYNEQFF; CDR3nt: TGTGCCAGCAGCCCACAAATCCGTAGGGGGACCTCCTACAATGAGCAGTTCTTC
d_gene: NA; v_gene: TRBV28; abundance: NA; j_gene: TRBJ1-1; CDR3aa: CASRRVVGRNTEAFF; CDR3nt: TGTGCCAGCAGGCGGGTGGTAGGGCGGAACACTGAAGCTTTCTTT
d_gene: TRBD1; v_gene: TRBV30; abundance: once; j_gene: TRBJ1-6; CDR3aa: CAWRDTRGSVRSPLHF; CDR3nt: TGTGCCTGGAGAGATACCAGGGGGTCGGTGCGGTCACCCCTCCACTTT
d_gene: NA; v_gene: TRBV5-1; abundance: NA; j_gene: TRBJ1-1; CDR3aa: CASSLGREVAFF; CDR3nt: TGCGCCAGCAGCTTGGGGCGAGAGGTAGCTTTCTTT
d_gene: TRBD2; v_gene: TRBV30; abundance: NA; j_gene: TRBJ2-5; CDR3aa: CAWASGSGVRETQYF; CDR3nt: TGTGCCTGGGCTAGCGGGAGCGGGGTTCGGGAGACCCAGTACTTC
d_gene: NA; v_gene: TRBV18; abundance: once; j_gene: TRBJ2-1; CDR3aa: CASSLKDSLEQFF; CDR3nt: TGTGCCAGCTCACTCAAGGATAGTCTTGAGCAGTTCTTC
d_gene: NA; v_gene: TRBV4-3; abundance: NA; j_gene: TRBJ2-2; CDR3aa: CASSRDLAQNTGELFF; CDR3nt: TGCGCCAGCAGCCGTGATCTAGCTCAGAACACCGGGGAGCTGTTTTTT